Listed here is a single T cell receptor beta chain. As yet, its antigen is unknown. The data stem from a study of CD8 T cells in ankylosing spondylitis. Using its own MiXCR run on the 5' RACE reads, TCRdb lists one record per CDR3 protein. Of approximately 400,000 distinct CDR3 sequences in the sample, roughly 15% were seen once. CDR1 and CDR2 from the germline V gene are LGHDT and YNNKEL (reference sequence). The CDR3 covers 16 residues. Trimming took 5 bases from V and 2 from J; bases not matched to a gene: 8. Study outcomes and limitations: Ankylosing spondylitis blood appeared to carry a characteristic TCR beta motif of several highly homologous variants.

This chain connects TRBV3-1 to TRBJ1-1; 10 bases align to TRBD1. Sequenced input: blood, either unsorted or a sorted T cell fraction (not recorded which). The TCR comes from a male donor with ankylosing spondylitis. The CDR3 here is CASSNRDRGRNTEAFF. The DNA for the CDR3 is TGTGCCAGCAGCAACCGGGACAGGGGAAGAAACACTGAAGCTTTCTTT.